This TCR beta chain was sequenced during a study of T cells after yellow fever vaccination. TCRdb re-called the 5' RACE reads through MiXCR, storing one row per CDR3 protein. The repertoire holds 360,000 or so distinct CDR3 sequences, with 11% as singletons. In germline, CDR1 is DFQATT, CDR2 SNEGSKA (reference sequence). This CDR3 spans 17 amino acids. Trimming cost V 1 base and J 2 bases; bases outside gene matches: 4. Sequenced material: PBMCs, taken on the day of the first yellow fever vaccination. This TCR was sampled from a man between 18 and 35 years old who received the YFV17D yellow fever vaccine. The rearrangement joins TRBV20-1 to TRBJ2-2; TRBD2 matches at 13 bases. The CDR3 DNA follows: TGCAGTGCTAGAGGACTAGCGGGGGGCTTAAACACCGGGGAGCTGTTTTTT. This sequence encodes CSARGLAGGLNTGELFF.